This entry lists 21 T cell receptor beta chains sequenced from one sample in a study of CD8+ T cells in alopecia areata. Extraction and reverse transcription of RNA yielded cDNA as the sequencing template. Assay used: immunoSEQ multiplex PCR; TCRdb lists only in-frame clones, some missing. The sample contains some 120,000 clones, none occurring once; around a fifth lies in the top ten. What was sequenced was lesional skin. The receptors come from a C3H/HeJ mouse with alopecia areata. Mice of this strain are of MHC haplotype H2-k.

About this clone itself: Any gene name here is a mouse gene name. The sequenced fragment ends 4 residues before the CDR3 boundary, so the rest is inferred from the germline J gene. The chain links TRBV19 to TRBJ1-4, with a weak D call TRBD1 (6 bases). Germline values: CDR1 FNHDT, CDR2 SITEND (reference sequence). The CDR3 is 14 amino acids. V gave up 6 bases and J gave up 3 bases, with 12 bases separating them. The CDR3 sequence is CASIGRGANERLFF. The sequenced part of the CDR3 DNA is TGTGCCAGCATAGGCAGGGGAGCCAACGAA. The full variable domain, its missing parts supplied by reference TRBV19 and TRBJ1-4, is GGIITQTPKFLIGQEGQKLTLKCQQNFNHDTMYWYRQDSGKGLRLIYYSITENDLQKGDLSEGYDASREKKSSFSLTVTSAQKNEMAVFLCASIGRGANERLFFGHGTKLSVL.

This clone was counted many times. The gene names here belong to mouse. The missing CDR3 end, 4 residues past where the read stops, is filled in from the germline J gene. The chain combines TRBV13-3 with TRBJ2-1; 10 bases align to TRBD1. The V gene's germline CDR1 is NNHDY and CDR2 SYVADS. V shed 3 bases and J 5 bases; nucleotides not matched to a gene: 2. The CDR3 totals 14 residues. The CDR3 DNA, read in part, is TGTGCCAGCAGTGTGGACAGGGGGGATGCT. It is translated as CASSVDRGDA. The CDR3 in its entirety is CASSVDRGDAEQFF.

About this clone: Germline and genes here are mouse. The read ends 4 residues before the CDR3 terminus; that terminus is restored from the germline J gene. V usage is TRBV17 and J usage is TRBJ1-1; 11 bases map to TRBD1. The CDR3 sequence is 14 residues long. In germline, CDR1 is MNHDT, CDR2 YYDKIL. The part of the CDR3 DNA that was read is TGTGCTAGCAGTGAGGACAGGGGGCGAAGA. Its protein product is CASSEDRGRR. The full CDR3 is CASSEDRGRREVFF.

Of note for this clone: TCRdb's protein and the translated DNA diverge at residue 12; the protein reported here is the translation of the DNA. The genes are named according to mouse. From the germline J gene comes the end of the CDR3, since the read stops 3 residues before it. This chain joins TRBV19 and TRBJ1-3, with 9 bases aligning to TRBD1. The trim removed 2 bases at V and 3 bases at J, leaving 3 bases unmatched. There are 15 residues in the CDR3. Germline CDR1 and CDR2: FNHDT and SITEND (reference sequence). The CDR3 bases that were read are TGTGCCAGCAGTATTAACAGGGGGCTTGGAAATACG. Its protein is CASSINRGLGNT. From start to end, the CDR3 is CASSINRGLGNTLYF.

Notes on this clone: Here the gene names and germline are mouse. The CDR3 is cut off 4 residues early in the read; its end comes from the germline J gene. V usage is TRBV1 and J usage is TRBJ2-2, with 7 bases matching TRBD1. The CDR3 is made up of 13 amino acids. Germline trimming cut 7 bases from V and 4 bases from J; bases unmatched to any gene: 3. In germline, CDR1 is NSQYPW, CDR2 LRSPGD (reference sequence). This chain's CDR3 is CTCMTGPTGQLYF. The CDR3 bases that were read are TGCACCTGCATGACAGGGCCCACCGGG.

To note about this clone: The gene names here belong to mouse. The CDR3 goes on 4 residues after the read ends, and that part is filled in from the germline J gene. The chain employs TRBV13-3 and TRBJ2-7; D is unclear. Germline CDR1 NNHDY, CDR2 SYVADS. The CDR3 runs 13 residues. CDR3 bases read: TGTGCCAGCAGTGATGCACTGAGATAT. Translation gives CASSDALRY. The CDR3 in full is CASSDALRYEQYF.

About this clone itself: The germline and genes are mouse ones. The read gets to within 4 residues of the CDR3 end, and the germline J gene fills in the rest. This chain links TRBV14 with TRBJ2-1, with D maybe TRBD1 (5 bases). Trimming pared 4 bases from V and 3 bases from J, leaving 5 bases between. The CDR3 covers 12 residues. Germline loops: CDR1 SGHDT, CDR2 FRDEAV. CDR3 amino acids: CASSQGYAEQFF. Partial CDR3 DNA: TGTGCCAGCAGTCAGGGCTATGCT.

As for this clone: Relative to the germline gene, one junction end is altered; a read error may explain this. Gene names denote mouse genes. The sequenced fragment ends 4 residues before the CDR3 boundary, so the rest is inferred from the germline J gene. The chain couples TRBV1 to TRBJ2-5, with 13 bases lining up with TRBD2. The CDR3 loop spans 16 amino acids. Germline V gene data show CDR1 as NSQYPW and CDR2 as LRSPGD (reference sequence). CDR3 loop: CPCSARTGGAQDTQYF. Incomplete CDR3 DNA: TGCCCCTGCAGTGCACGGACTGGGGGGGCGCAAGAC.

On this clone: The genes and germline here are from mouse. The sequence runs out 4 residues before the end of the CDR3; the remainder is reconstructed from the germline J gene. The V gene is TRBV1, the J gene TRBJ2-1; D gene uncertain. Trimming shortened V by 0 bases and J by 4 bases, and 7 bases separated the two germline ends. Germline lookup yields CDR1 NSQYPW and CDR2 LRSPGD (reference sequence). CDR3 size: 14 residues. The CDR3 region is CTCSADSQYAEQFF. The DNA read from the CDR3 is TGCACCTGCAGTGCAGATTCACAGTATGCT.

This clone was seen only a few times. Gene and germline names: mouse. The read gets to within 4 residues of the CDR3 end, and the germline J gene fills in the rest. This chain uses TRBV1 with TRBJ1-1; no clear D gene. Germline CDR1 reads NSQYPW; CDR2 reads LRSPGD (reference sequence). The CDR3 runs to 14 residues. The CDR3 spells CTCSADLAGGEVFF. The sequenced part of the CDR3 DNA is TGCACCTGCAGTGCAGATCTCGCAGGTGGA.

A remark on this clone: Genes here carry mouse names. The read comes to an end 4 residues before the CDR3 does, leaving the germline J gene to fill in the end. The chain is built from TRBV13-1 and TRBJ2-2; TRBD2 agrees at 13 bases. This CDR3 contains 18 residues. The trim removed 0 bases at V and 3 bases at J, leaving 5 bases unmatched. The V gene's germline CDR1 is NSHNY and CDR2 SYGAGN. CDR3 DNA (partial): TGTGCCAGCAGTGATGCAGGACTGGGGGGGCGGGACACCGGG. Protein product: CASSDAGLGGRDTG. The full CDR3 sequence reads CASSDAGLGGRDTGQLYF.

This clone appeared a few times. Gene names denote mouse genes. Read coverage stops 4 residues before the CDR3 terminus; the germline J gene supplies the remainder. The rearrangement uses TRBV13-1 and TRBJ2-1; D unresolved. This CDR3 region has 14 residues. The germline gives CDR1 NSHNY, CDR2 SYGAGN. Trimming removed 1 base at V and 4 bases at J, with 9 bases between. The sequenced CDR3 bases are TGTGCCAGCAGTGATCGGCAGGCATATGCT. Translated, it gives CASSDRQAYA. The whole CDR3 is CASSDRQAYAEQFF.

This clone has only a few counts. The listed genes are named as in mouse. The read ends 4 residues before the CDR3 terminus; that terminus is restored from the germline J gene. The gene calls are TRBV13-3 and TRBJ2-1, with 9 bases aligning to TRBD2. The CDR3 consists of 16 residues. Trimming removed 0 bases from V and 6 bases from J; junction bases left unmatched: 7. Germline CDR1 reads NNHDY; CDR2 reads SYVADS. CDR3 bases read: TGTGCCAGCAGTGATGGTGACTGGGGGCGTTTTGCT. As protein: CASSDGDWGRFA. Given in full, the CDR3 is CASSDGDWGRFAEQFF.

In its sample, this clone was seen a few times. Gene names and germline match the mouse. The read gets to within 4 residues of the CDR3 end, and the germline J gene fills in the rest. The chain joins TRBV13-1 to TRBJ2-7, with 9 bases that match TRBD1. CDR3 length: 15 residues. The germline V gene encodes CDR1 NSHNY and CDR2 SYGAGN. CDR3 bases read: TGTGCCAGCAGTGATGTACCGGGACAGGGTGAT. Its translation is CASSDVPGQGD. The complete CDR3 reads CASSDVPGQGDEQYF.

This clone was seen more than once but under ten times. The genes and germline here are from mouse. The CDR3 end is not reached by the read, which stops 4 residues before it; the germline J gene fills it in. V is TRBV14 and J is TRBJ2-7; D gene uncertain. The germline V gene has CDR1 SGHDT and CDR2 FRDEAV. This CDR3 has 13 amino acids. Incomplete CDR3 DNA: TGTGCCAGCAGTTTCAGGCAGACATAT. Its protein is CASSFRQTY. The CDR3 as a whole reads CASSFRQTYEQYF.

As for this clone: The genes are named according to mouse. The CDR3 extends 4 residues past the end of the read, so its final part is completed from the germline J gene. This chain links TRBV13-3 with TRBJ2-1; 8 bases are a match to TRBD2. Germline-derived CDR1 and CDR2 are NNHDY and SYVADS. The CDR3 extends over 14 amino acids. V lost 5 bases, J lost 4 bases, and 5 bases stayed unmatched. The covered CDR3 bases are TGTGCCAGCAGGACTGGGGTCGGGTATGCT. Protein: CASRTGVGYA. The entire CDR3 is CASRTGVGYAEQFF.

This clone was counted at least ten times. The listed genes are named as in mouse. From the germline J gene comes the end of the CDR3, since the read stops 4 residues before it. This rearrangement joins TRBV13-3 to TRBJ2-1; the match to TRBD2 covers 10 bases. The trim removed 3 bases at V and 0 bases at J, leaving 3 bases unmatched. There are 16 residues in the CDR3. Germline loops: CDR1 NNHDY, CDR2 SYVADS. The sequenced part of the CDR3 DNA is TGTGCCAGCAGTGGGGGACTGGGGCCTAACTATGCT. This gives the protein CASSGGLGPNYA. The whole CDR3 protein is CASSGGLGPNYAEQFF.

The sample holds a few counts of this clone. The genes and germline here are from mouse. The read falls 4 residues short of the CDR3 end, and the missing part is taken from the germline J gene. This rearrangement joins TRBV19 to TRBJ1-2; 7 positions agree with TRBD1. V dropped 5 bases and J dropped 3; count of bases not matched to a gene: 4. CDR3 size: 13 residues. Germline values: CDR1 FNHDT, CDR2 SITEND (reference sequence). CDR3: CASSTTGDSDYTF. CDR3 bases read: TGTGCCAGCAGCACAACAGGGGACTCC.

The sample holds many counts of this clone. The gene symbols are mouse symbols. The observed sequence ends 4 residues before the CDR3 terminus, with the missing tail filled in from the germline J gene. J is TRBJ1-4 and V is TRBV13-3; D is possibly TRBD1 (6 bases). Germline assignment: CDR1 NNHDY and CDR2 SYVADS. The CDR3 loop spans 16 amino acids. The V gene lost 0 bases and the J gene lost 0 bases, with 9 bases spanning the gap. CDR3 in amino acids: CASSDGTALSNERLFF. The sequenced CDR3 bases are TGTGCCAGCAGTGATGGGACAGCCCTTTCCAACGAA.

As for this clone: Gene names denote mouse genes. Read data end 4 residues before the CDR3 end; the end is taken from the germline J gene. J is TRBJ1-4 and V is TRBV13-1, with 12 bases that match TRBD1. The CDR3 length is 16 residues. CDR1 is NSHNY, CDR2 SYGAGN, per germline. The covered CDR3 bases are TGTGCCAGCAGTGCCGGGACAGGGGGCGGGAGCGAA. Amino acids: CASSAGTGGGSE. The whole CDR3 protein reads CASSAGTGGGSERLFF.

The table lists this clone with a few counts. All gene names here are mouse names. The CDR3 end is not reached by the read, which stops 4 residues before it; the germline J gene fills it in. The chain links TRBV1 to TRBJ2-3; 8 bases align to TRBD2. This CDR3 is 16 amino acids long. Trimming cost V 3 bases and J 0 bases; bases outside gene matches: 5. The V gene's germline CDR1 is NSQYPW and CDR2 LRSPGD (reference sequence). The covered CDR3 bases are TGCACCTGCAGTGCGCCGACTGGGGCTAGTGCAGAA. This codes for CTCSAPTGASAE. In full, the CDR3 reads CTCSAPTGASAETLYF. The full variable domain, rest sourced from reference TRBV1 and TRBJ2-3, is VTLLEQNPRWRLVPRGQAVNLRCILKNSQYPWMSWYQQDLQKQLQWLFTLRSPGDKEVKSLPGADYLATRVTDTELRLQVANMSQGRTLYCTCSAPTGASAETLYFGSGTRLTVL.